Listed below are T cell receptor beta chains from one sample, sequenced in a study of OX40 agonist ivuxolimab in advanced cancers. Sequencing used immunoSEQ multiplex PCR; TCRdb keeps in-frame clones, though not all of them. Of some 50,000 clones in the sample, around 90% were seen once. The sequencing used CD4+ or CD8+ T cells sorted from blood, collected in a trial of the OX40 agonist ivuxolimab. These receptors came from an adult with an advanced solid tumor such as melanoma, head and neck, liver or kidney cancer. The CDR3 runs from the conserved cysteine through the conserved F or W. The D gene is left open where the match is weak. Not every row has a clone size; where given, it reads once, few, many or a size class.

V,size,D,J,DNA,CDR3
TRBV28,NA,NA,TRBJ1-2,TGTGCCAGCAGTCAAACCGGGACTCCTGGCTATGGCTACACCTTC,CASSQTGTPGYGYTF
TRBV28,NA,NA,TRBJ1-2,TGTGCCACCTCAGTGACTAACTATGGCTACACCTTC,CATSVTNYGYTF
TRBV5-1,NA,NA,TRBJ2-3,TGCGCCAGCAGCTTGGCCGGGTCTAGCACAGATACGCAGTATTTT,CASSLAGSSTDTQYF
TRBV2,NA,TRBD1,TRBJ2-1,TGTGCCAGCAGAGCTGGACAGGGTGAGCAGTTCTTC,CASRAGQGEQFF
TRBV7-9,NA,TRBD1,TRBJ1-6,TGTGCCAGCAGCCCGGGACAGGGGTCCTATAATTCACCCCTCCACTTT,CASSPGQGSYNSPLHF
TRBV5-4,NA,NA,TRBJ2-3,TGTGCCAGCAGCCCCTCGGTCAGGGGCGACACAGATACGCAGTATTTT,CASSPSVRGDTDTQYF
TRBV6-4,NA,TRBD2,TRBJ2-1,TGTGCCAGCAGTAGGACTAGCGGGGGGATAAATGAGCAGTTCTTC,CASSRTSGGINEQFF
TRBV19,NA,NA,TRBJ1-5,TGTGCCAGTAGTATAGATAGGGGGGGCGGTCAGCCCCAGCATTTT,CASSIDRGGGQPQHF
TRBV9,few,NA,TRBJ2-7,TGTGCCAGCAGCGTAGGGATGAATACCTACGAGCAGTACTTC,CASSVGMNTYEQYF
TRBV27,NA,NA,TRBJ2-7,TGTGCCAGCATGGGCGGAGGAGGGGGCCTTACCTACGAGCAGTACTTC,CASMGGGGGLTYEQYF
TRBV27,NA,NA,TRBJ1-1,TGTGCCAGCAGTCCGGGGGGTATCTCGGGCCTGAACACTGAAGCTTTCTTT,CASSPGGISGLNTEAFF
TRBV18,NA,TRBD1,TRBJ1-1,TGTGCCAGCTCACCGGAACAGGGGGCAGGTTGGACTGAAGCTTTCTTT,CASSPEQGAGWTEAFF
TRBV27,NA,NA,TRBJ1-6,TGTGCCAGCAGTTTATCGGGCACAGTTAATTCACCCCTCCACTTT,CASSLSGTVNSPLHF
TRBV7-3,NA,NA,TRBJ2-1,TGTGCCAGCAGCTTAGTTCGGAGCTCCTACAATGAGCAGTTCTTC,CASSLVRSSYNEQFF
TRBV7-2,NA,TRBD2,TRBJ2-1,TGTGCCAGCAGCAAAAAGGCTAGCGGAAGCCTGGGTTTATACAATGAGCAGTTCTTC,CASSKKASGSLGLYNEQFF
TRBV6-4,NA,NA,TRBJ2-5,TGTGCCAGCAGTGACTCGTTTCTCTCAGAGACCCAGTACTTC,CASSDSFLSETQYF
TRBV30,NA,NA,TRBJ1-5,TGTGCCTGGAGTGTACGTGAGAGTCAGCCCCAGCATTTT,CAWSVRESQPQHF
TRBV21-1,NA,NA,TRBJ1-2,TGTGCCAGCAGCAAAGGTGGAGGGGAGGACTATGGCTACACCTTC,CASSKGGGEDYGYTF
TRBV2,NA,NA,TRBJ1-4,TGTGCCAGCAGTGTTCAGGGTTCAGGAGAAAAACTGTTTTTT,CASSVQGSGEKLFF
TRBV5-1,NA,TRBD1,TRBJ2-2,TGCGCCAGCAGCTTGGTGGAAAGGACAGGAACTATGAACACCGGGGAGCTGTTTTTT,CASSLVERTGTMNTGELFF
TRBV11-2,NA,TRBD1,TRBJ2-5,TGTGCCAGCAGCAAACGGCAGACAGGGATGGGCGAGACCCAGTACTTC,CASSKRQTGMGETQYF
TRBV4-1,NA,NA,TRBJ1-2,TGCGCCAGCAGCCAAGATAATTCAGAGGGCTACACCTTC,CASSQDNSEGYTF
TRBV5-1,NA,NA,TRBJ1-2,TGCGCCAGCAGCGACGGGACAATTAACTATGGCTACACCTTC,CASSDGTINYGYTF
TRBV6-6,NA,NA,TRBJ1-6,TGTGCCAGCAGTTACTCGTACTTTTCGGGGAATTCACCCCTCCACTTT,CASSYSYFSGNSPLHF
TRBV11-2,NA,NA,TRBJ2-5,TGTGCCAGCAGCTTAGATCGGGCGGGAAGGCGAGAGACCCAGTACTTC,CASSLDRAGRRETQYF
TRBV7-2,NA,TRBD2,TRBJ2-5,TGTGCCAGCAGCTTAGCCGGACTAGCGGGCCGGGAGACCCAGTACTTC,CASSLAGLAGRETQYF
TRBV27,NA,TRBD2,TRBJ2-3,TGTGCCAGCAGTTTACTCCTAGCGGGAGGAGCAGATACGCAGTATTTT,CASSLLLAGGADTQYF
TRBV11-2,few,NA,TRBJ2-7,TGTGCCAGCAGCTTAGATTACGGGCCCAGCTACGAGCAGTACTTC,CASSLDYGPSYEQYF
TRBV5-5,few,TRBD1,TRBJ1-3,TGTGCCAGCAGCTGGGACCACCGACAGGGCTCTTACAGAAACACCATATATTTT,CASSWDHRQGSYRNTIYF
TRBV11-3,NA,TRBD2,TRBJ2-1,TGTGCCAGCAGCTTCTTCGGGACTAGCGGGCCCAATGAGCAGTTCTTC,CASSFFGTSGPNEQFF
TRBV2,NA,NA,TRBJ1-2,TGTGCCAGCAGTGAAGAGCAGGGGAGGTATGGCTACACCTTC,CASSEEQGRYGYTF
TRBV7-9,NA,NA,TRBJ2-3,TGTGCCAGCAGCTTAGCTACCGGGGCAGATACGCAGTATTTT,CASSLATGADTQYF
TRBV19,NA,NA,TRBJ1-5,TGTGCCAGTAGTACAGGAGATGGTTATAGCAATCAGCCCCAGCATTTT,CASSTGDGYSNQPQHF
TRBV5-1,NA,NA,TRBJ2-5,TGCGCCAGCAGCTTGGGAAGGGGCCAAGAGACCCAGTACTTC,CASSLGRGQETQYF
TRBV10-3,NA,TRBD2,TRBJ2-1,TGTGCCATCAGCCGAGCCCTAGCGGGAGTTAACAATGAGCAGTTCTTC,CAISRALAGVNNEQFF
TRBV28,NA,TRBD1,TRBJ2-6,TGTGCCAGCAGGACGGGACAGGGGGCCTCTGGGGCCAACGTCCTGACTTTC,CASRTGQGASGANVLTF
TRBV29-1,NA,NA,TRBJ2-3,TGCAGCGTTAGGACATCGTCAGAAAATACGCAGTATTTT,CSVRTSSENTQYF
TRBV11-3,NA,TRBD1,TRBJ2-4,TGTGCCAGCAGCGGGAGTTACGACAGGGTCAAGAACATTCAGTACTTC,CASSGSYDRVKNIQYF
TRBV4-1,NA,TRBD2,TRBJ2-5,TGCGCCAGCAGCCAAGATATAAGCGGGGGGGGCCAGGAGACCCAGTACTTC,CASSQDISGGGQETQYF
TRBV14,NA,NA,TRBJ2-7,TGTGCCAGCAGCCAAGTCATTTCGGCGGTGGGGTCCTACGAGCAGTACTTC,CASSQVISAVGSYEQYF
TRBV30,NA,NA,TRBJ2-3,TGTGCCTGGAGCCCCGGTCTAGGAGGCGCAGATACGCAGTATTTT,CAWSPGLGGADTQYF
TRBV4-2,NA,TRBD2,TRBJ2-3,TGTGCCAGCAGCCAAGAGGTACGGGGGGGCCTGGTCGCGCAGTATTTT,CASSQEVRGGLVAQYF
TRBV14,NA,NA,TRBJ2-7,TGTGCCAGCAGCCGCCTCGGGGGGCCGAGCTACGAGCAGTACTTC,CASSRLGGPSYEQYF
TRBV4-1,NA,NA,TRBJ2-4,TGCGCCAGCAGCAAATCATCAGAAAACATTCAGTACTTC,CASSKSSENIQYF
TRBV5-1,once,NA,TRBJ1-2,TGCGCCAGCAGTAGTAGCACAGGACTAAATGGCTACACCTTC,CASSSSTGLNGYTF